The rows below give T cell receptor beta chains drawn from one sample of a study of cytomegalovirus exposure and HLA in healthy donors. Assay used: immunoSEQ multiplex PCR; TCRdb lists only in-frame clones, some missing. Altogether around 92,000 clones are present, about 80% being singletons, with the ten largest covering 3.7%. Sample: PBMCs. All receptors come from a female donor in good health and CMV-seropositive. CDR3s include the opening cysteine and the closing phenylalanine or tryptophan. The order of the fields is V gene, clone size, J gene, CDR3 protein. Clone size is not always given. Where it is, it says once, few, many or a class for expanded clones.

v_call: TRBV29-1
clone_size: NA
j_call: TRBJ1-2
cdr3_aa: CSVDFAGANYGYTF

v_call: TRBV7-9
clone_size: NA
j_call: TRBJ1-2
cdr3_aa: CASSLAGGGGYTF

v_call: TRBV5-1
clone_size: NA
j_call: TRBJ1-2
cdr3_aa: CASSWDRVEYGYTF

v_call: TRBV19
clone_size: NA
j_call: TRBJ1-2
cdr3_aa: CASSTGQSNYGYTF

v_call: TRBV5-6
clone_size: NA
j_call: TRBJ2-7
cdr3_aa: CASSLGGGYEQYF

v_call: TRBV7-2
clone_size: NA
j_call: TRBJ1-5
cdr3_aa: CASRGQGGQPQHF

v_call: TRBV9
clone_size: NA
j_call: TRBJ2-1
cdr3_aa: CASSVGIPSSGRAYEQFF

v_call: TRBV6-6
clone_size: NA
j_call: TRBJ2-3
cdr3_aa: CASSPMGQWGADTQYF

v_call: TRBV19
clone_size: NA
j_call: TRBJ2-7
cdr3_aa: CASSPRGGEQYF

v_call: TRBV7-2
clone_size: NA
j_call: TRBJ1-1
cdr3_aa: CASSLQRQGNVAFF

v_call: TRBV10-2
clone_size: NA
j_call: TRBJ1-5
cdr3_aa: CASSGTGSNQPQHF

v_call: TRBV19
clone_size: once
j_call: TRBJ1-5
cdr3_aa: CASSIREQGNQPQHF

v_call: TRBV5-1
clone_size: NA
j_call: TRBJ2-5
cdr3_aa: CASSFFEIKHTSGGALETQYF

v_call: TRBV27
clone_size: once
j_call: TRBJ2-2
cdr3_aa: CASSLGSPSGAGELFF

v_call: TRBV5-1
clone_size: NA
j_call: TRBJ2-5
cdr3_aa: CASNIAGTSGSETQYF

v_call: TRBV6-1
clone_size: NA
j_call: TRBJ1-5
cdr3_aa: CATRASGGDQPQHF

v_call: TRBV5-1
clone_size: NA
j_call: TRBJ1-1
cdr3_aa: CASSLGQPMNTEAFF

v_call: TRBV9
clone_size: NA
j_call: TRBJ1-3
cdr3_aa: CASSANPGTDSGNTIYF

v_call: TRBV28
clone_size: NA
j_call: TRBJ1-2
cdr3_aa: CASRPTGGAGGYTF

v_call: TRBV5-1
clone_size: NA
j_call: TRBJ1-6
cdr3_aa: CASSTTGGGSPLHF

v_call: TRBV4-2
clone_size: once
j_call: TRBJ2-1
cdr3_aa: CASSQDGSGQYNEQFF

v_call: TRBV2
clone_size: NA
j_call: TRBJ2-5
cdr3_aa: CASSDRDTSGSFGGYQETQYF

v_call: TRBV7-8
clone_size: once
j_call: TRBJ2-1
cdr3_aa: CASSLRTGGEEQFF

v_call: TRBV14
clone_size: NA
j_call: TRBJ1-5
cdr3_aa: CASSQEFEIGTGTNQPQHF

v_call: TRBV10-2
clone_size: once
j_call: TRBJ2-7
cdr3_aa: CASSGESYEQYF

v_call: TRBV15
clone_size: few
j_call: TRBJ2-1
cdr3_aa: CATSRDPRDEQFF

v_call: TRBV7-2
clone_size: NA
j_call: TRBJ2-7
cdr3_aa: CASSFFPGTGTYEQYF

v_call: TRBV9
clone_size: NA
j_call: TRBJ2-3
cdr3_aa: CASTSLGLTDTQYF

v_call: TRBV12-5
clone_size: NA
j_call: TRBJ1-1
cdr3_aa: CASGPLGRGMNTEAFF

v_call: TRBV19
clone_size: once
j_call: TRBJ1-5
cdr3_aa: CASLQGAGSNQPQHF

v_call: TRBV18
clone_size: NA
j_call: TRBJ1-3
cdr3_aa: CASSPLDRGAGNTIYF

v_call: TRBV5-1
clone_size: NA
j_call: TRBJ2-7
cdr3_aa: CASSFSGMVDEQYF

v_call: TRBV9
clone_size: NA
j_call: TRBJ2-3
cdr3_aa: CASGRGGTDTQYF

v_call: TRBV11-2
clone_size: NA
j_call: TRBJ2-7
cdr3_aa: CASSLSSYEQYF

v_call: TRBV4-2
clone_size: few
j_call: TRBJ1-1
cdr3_aa: CASGLGGEAFF

v_call: TRBV14
clone_size: NA
j_call: TRBJ1-2
cdr3_aa: CASSQAGWEGNYGYTF

v_call: TRBV7-9
clone_size: NA
j_call: TRBJ2-3
cdr3_aa: CASNRLAGGTDTQYF

v_call: TRBV7-8
clone_size: once
j_call: TRBJ1-2
cdr3_aa: CASSPTSSANYGYTF

v_call: TRBV5-1
clone_size: NA
j_call: TRBJ2-5
cdr3_aa: CASSFGLQGKETQYF

v_call: TRBV14
clone_size: NA
j_call: TRBJ1-1
cdr3_aa: CASSHRSYWKDRLNTEAFF

v_call: TRBV9
clone_size: NA
j_call: TRBJ2-1
cdr3_aa: CASSVGVSGRTRYNEQFF

v_call: TRBV5-8
clone_size: NA
j_call: TRBJ2-5
cdr3_aa: CSSSLGLADQETQYF